One TCR beta chain is described in this entry. The sample holds a few counts of this clonotype. Its antigen is unknown. Base qualities are not recorded, but no much larger clone differs from it by a single base. These data belong to a study of T cell repertoires in cytomegalovirus infection (dated by TCRdb to the late 2010s). As for the study more broadly: The peptide stimulations were aimed at well-studied HLA-B-restricted epitopes as well as recently identified HLA-C-restricted CMV epitopes, whose presentation resists viral immunomodulation. Donor HLA type was relevant to the analysis, as public TCR beta signatures indicated carriage of CMV infection together with the matching HLA type.

CDR3 length: 15 amino acids, cysteine to phenylalanine. The only DNA kept is the CDR3, 45 bases in frame from the first base. Deletion took 2 bases off V and 1 base off J, with a span of 9 bases between the germline ends. As encoded in the germline V gene, CDR1 is SNHLY while CDR2 is FYNNEI. The research as a whole found: In both this cohort and an independent cohort of a few hundred donors, the cumulative frequency of public TCR beta family members distinguished carriers of CMV infection plus the relevant HLA type. The ex vivo response was dominated by HLA-C-restricted CMV-specific TCR beta clonotypes, which also provided the single most frequent clonotype in two of eight donors.

The treatment or condition tag for this specimen amounts to: in vitro stimulation with specific CMV peptide epitopes to enrich CMV-specific T cells. Sequencing relied on an Illumina HiSeq 1500. TCRdb itself trimmed the public reads at Q25 with fastp, ran MiXCR and retained productive beta chains. Identical CDR3 protein sequences are pooled into one entry, listed with their most common genes and DNA. The sample data list 200,000 or so distinct CDR3 sequences, and about 39% of these were observed just once. The top ten clones comprise 59% of the sample. The sample here was CD8+ T cells from cultured PBMCs, taken from culture after CMV antigen stimulation. The chain employs TRBV2 and TRBJ1-5; the D gene assignment is ambiguous. The TCR originated in a human donor in good health (CMV status not recorded). Some clones in this sample may be carry-over from other donors' samples. The DNA sequence is as follows: TGTGCCAGCAGTGAACCGGTGGACAGCAATCAGCCCCAGCATTTT. This sequence encodes CASSEPVDSNQPQHF.